The present T cell receptor (beta chain) was sequenced within a study of CD8+CD57+ T cells in acquired aplastic anemia. Patients chosen for sequencing had CD8+CD57+ cells that had expanded, as shown by flow cytometry. The template used for profiling TCR beta VDJ and CDR3 was genomic DNA. TCRdb re-derived calls from the reads in MiXCR, one entry per CDR3 protein. Altogether roughly 160,000 distinct CDR3 sequences are present, roughly 48% being singletons, with the ten largest covering about 2.8%. Sequencing was carried out using sorted CD4+, CD8+, or CD8+CD57+ T cells (not recorded which) from PBMCs. This clonotype originated in a human donor with aplastic anemia.

The CDR3 reads CSASQGDTGELFF. For the CDR3, the DNA is TGCAGTGCTAGCCAGGGGGACACCGGGGAGCTGTTTTTT. The chain couples TRBV20-1 to TRBJ2-2, with 7 nucleotides matching TRBD1. Germline CDR1 is DFQATT and CDR2 is SNEGSKA (reference sequence). Losses at the gene ends were 3 bases for V and 3 bases for J; bases not matched to a gene: 1. The CDR3 is made up of 13 amino acids.